This TCR beta chain was identified in a study of T cells after yellow fever vaccination. Study at large: Preparing low-cell-number fractions relied on SMART-Seq v4 Ultra Low Input. Study conclusions and caveats: Clones that expanded after primary vaccination mostly reappeared after the booster (96% CD4, around 87% CD8). Weaker in magnitude, the secondary response showed a faster peak on day 5 versus 15.

CDR3 length equals 17 residues. Trimming cost V 9 bases and J 8 bases; bases outside gene matches: 20. This clonotype was picked up many times. Its antigen is unidentified. For TCR, cDNA came from 5'RACE template switching, which added a universal primer site and UMIs. TCRdb re-called the 5' RACE reads with MiXCR, one entry per CDR3 protein. Among about 140,000 distinct CDR3 sequences listed, less than 8.5% were seen once. The V call is TRBV12-3 or TRBV12-4, the J call TRBJ2-1; 9 bases line up with TRBD1. The sample was CD4+ T cells sorted from PBMCs, taken 10 days after the yellow fever booster vaccination. The source is a man under 40 who received the YFV17D yellow fever vaccine. DNA of the CDR3: TGTGCCAGTTCCGGGACAGGGACGAGCTTCTGGTCTTATGAGCAGTTCTTC. It codes for CASSGTGTSFWSYEQFF.